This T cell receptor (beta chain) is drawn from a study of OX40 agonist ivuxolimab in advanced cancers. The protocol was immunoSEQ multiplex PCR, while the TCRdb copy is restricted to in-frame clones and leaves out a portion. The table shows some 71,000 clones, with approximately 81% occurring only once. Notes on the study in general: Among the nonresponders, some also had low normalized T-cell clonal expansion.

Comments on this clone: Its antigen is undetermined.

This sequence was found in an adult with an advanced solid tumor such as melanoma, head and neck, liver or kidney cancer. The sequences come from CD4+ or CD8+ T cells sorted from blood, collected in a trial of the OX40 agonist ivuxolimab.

The CDR3 nucleotides are TGTGCCAGCTCCCCTAGGGGGTACAATCAGCCCCAGCATTTT. Amino acid sequence: CASSPRGYNQPQHF. V is TRBV18 and J is TRBJ1-5, with D perhaps TRBD1 (6 bases). Germline V CDR1 and CDR2: KGHSH, LQKENI. CDR3 length equals 14 residues. V dropped 6 bases and J dropped 3 bases, with 12 bases sitting between them.